What follows are 9 T cell receptor beta chains derived from one specimen sequenced in a study of OX40 agonist ivuxolimab in advanced cancers. Sequencing used immunoSEQ multiplex PCR; TCRdb keeps in-frame clones, though not all of them. The data hold 53,000 or so clones, with around 82% observed a single time. Sequences were derived from CD4+ or CD8+ T cells sorted from blood, sampled in a trial of the OX40 agonist ivuxolimab. The source is an adult with an advanced solid tumor such as melanoma, head and neck, liver or kidney cancer.

This clone was seen only once. V gene TRBV6-5 combines with J gene TRBJ2-7; 8 bases line up with TRBD1. Germline-derived CDR1 and CDR2 are MNHEY and SVGAGI. Trimming took 7 bases from V and 6 from J; bases not matched to a gene: 14. The CDR3 runs to 15 residues. The DNA for the CDR3 is TGTGCCAGCACAAACCGCAGGGGGCTGTCGGGCGAGCAGTACTTC. It translates to CASTNRRGLSGEQYF.

The chain links TRBV6-6 to TRBJ2-5, with 9 bases lining up with TRBD2. Gene TRBJ2-7 matches the end of the DNA better, so the J call may be wrong. Per germline, CDR1 MNHNY and CDR2 SVGAGI (reference sequence). The CDR3 totals 15 residues. CDR3 DNA sequence: TGTGCCAGCAGTCCCCAGCGGGAGGCCCCCTACGAGCAGTACTTC. Its translation is CASSPQREAPYEQYF.

The CDR3 DNA is TGTGCCAGTACCATCACAGGGGGGTGGAACACCATATATTTT. Protein product: CASTITGGWNTIYF. This chain links TRBV28 with TRBJ1-3, with 8 positions matching TRBD1. The CDR3 extends over 14 amino acids. Germline V gene lookup returns CDR1 MDHEN and CDR2 SYDVKM. V gave up 9 bases and J gave up 7 bases; unmatched junction bases: 11. Looking up the rest from reference TRBV28 and TRBJ1-3 gives the full variable domain: DVKVTQSSRYLVKRTGEKVFLECVQDMDHENMFWYRQDPGLGLRLIYFSYDVKMKEKGDIPEGYSVSREKKERFSLILESASTNQTSMYLCASTITGGWNTIYFGEGSWLTVV.

The rearrangement joins TRBV7-9 to TRBJ1-3, with D unclear. V lost 8 bases and J 1 base, leaving 15 bases between the germline ends. The CDR3 runs to 15 residues. Germline-derived CDR1 and CDR2 are SEHNR and FQNEAQ (reference sequence). The chain's CDR3 is CASLGRESSGNTIYF. CDR3 bases: TGTGCCAGCCTTGGGAGGGAGTCATCTGGAAACACCATATATTTT.

This clone was observed a few times. This chain connects TRBV11-2 to TRBJ2-1; 7 nucleotides agree with TRBD1. The germline CDR1 and CDR2 sequences are SGHAT and FQNNGV. This CDR3 has 15 residues. V lost 0 bases and J lost 4; bases outside the gene matches: 3. CDR3 amino acids: CASSLEGTAYNEQFF. In nucleotides, the CDR3 is TGTGCCAGCAGCTTAGAGGGGACAGCTTACAATGAGCAGTTCTTC.

V usage is TRBV7-6 and J usage is TRBJ2-1; 9 bases map to TRBD2. The germline V gene encodes CDR1 SGHVS and CDR2 FNYEAQ. Trimming at V came to 5 bases and at J to 0 bases, leaving 8 bases not matched to a gene. The CDR3 is 17 amino acids. CDR3 region: CASSKTSGRSSYNEQFF. In DNA form, the CDR3 reads TGTGCCAGCAGCAAGACTAGCGGCCGGAGCTCCTACAATGAGCAGTTCTTC.

The genes are TRBV6-1 and TRBJ2-1, with TRBD2 matching 13 bases. CDR1 is MNHNS and CDR2 is SASEGT in the germline V gene. This CDR3 is built from 15 residues. J gave up 7 bases and V 7 bases, and 7 bases lay outside the gene matches. In DNA form, the CDR3 reads TGTGCCAGCAATGGCGGGACTAGCGGGAAAAATGAGCAGTTCTTC. It yields the protein CASNGGTSGKNEQFF.

This chain links TRBV28 with TRBJ1-3, with TRBD1 matching 10 bases. The germline V gene has CDR1 MDHEN and CDR2 SYDVKM. The CDR3 has 16 amino acids. The V segment lost 5 bases and the J segment 2 bases; nucleotides outside the gene matches: 6. The CDR3 nucleotides read TGTGCCAGCAGTACAAGACAGGGGGCGGCTGGAAACACCATATATTTT. Its protein product is CASSTRQGAAGNTIYF.

J is TRBJ1-4 and V is TRBV19; tentative D call: TRBD1 (6 bases). The CDR3 has 14 amino acids. Deletions cut 4 bases from V and 4 bases from J, with 10 bases between. From germline, CDR1 is LNHDA and CDR2 SQIVND (reference sequence). DNA for the CDR3: TGTGCCAGTAGTAAATGGACAGATAATGAAAAACTGTTTTTT. Translated: CASSKWTDNEKLFF.